This T cell receptor beta chain was found in a study of T cell repertoires in cytomegalovirus infection. Worth noting for this clonotype: The antigen is unknown.

Study-level points and caveats: Across the ex vivo response, the dominant clonotypes were HLA-C-restricted CMV-specific TCR beta clonotypes.

V dropped 7 bases and J dropped 0 bases, with 15 bases sitting between them. The length of the CDR3 is 14 residues. Germline V lookup: CDR1 SQVTM, CDR2 ANQGSEA. TCRdb re-called the reads with MiXCR, one entry per CDR3 protein. The repertoire consists of some 500,000 distinct CDR3 sequences, with around 30% occurring once and the leading ten covering 17%. This chain uses TRBV29-1 with TRBJ1-1; the D gene is possibly TRBD1 (5 bases). Here the sequenced sample was cultured PBMCs, taken from culture after CMV antigen stimulation. The receptor's source is a human donor in good health (CMV status not recorded). Some clones in this sample may be carry-over from other donors' samples. CDR3: CSAEGQGLNTEAFF. The CDR3 DNA reads TGCAGCGCCGAAGGTCAGGGACTGAACACTGAAGCTTTCTTT.